This is a list of T cell receptor beta chains from one sample in a study of blood T cell repertoires in COVID-19. Profiled with immunoSEQ multiplex PCR; TCRdb holds only in-frame clones, not every one. The table lists about 190,000 clones, under 90% of them singletons. Sequencing was done on a sample of peripheral blood. The receptors come from a man aged 55 to 69 with acute or convalescent COVID-19. Each CDR3 is given with its conserved first and last residue. The order of the fields is J gene, D gene, V gene, clone size, CDR3 DNA, CDR3 protein. D genes are given only for firm matches. Not all rows give a size; the values are once, few, many and, for expanded clones, a class.

j_call: TRBJ1-6
d_call: TRBD1
v_call: TRBV25-1
clone_size: .
cdr3_nt: TGTGCCAGCAGTGACCGACAGGGGGCACATAATTCACCCCTCCACTTT
cdr3_aa: CASSDRQGAHNSPLHF

j_call: TRBJ2-3
d_call: .
v_call: TRBV5-6
clone_size: .
cdr3_nt: TGTGCCAGCACCTCTTCCGCCGGAGATACGCAGTATTTT
cdr3_aa: CASTSSAGDTQYF

j_call: TRBJ2-1
d_call: .
v_call: TRBV19
clone_size: .
cdr3_nt: TGTGCCAGTAGTCCCCTAGCTGGTGAGCAGTTCTTC
cdr3_aa: CASSPLAGEQFF

j_call: TRBJ2-1
d_call: TRBD2
v_call: TRBV10-2
clone_size: .
cdr3_nt: TGCGCCAGCAGACTAGCGGGGGGGCGGGGAAATGAGCAGTTCTTC
cdr3_aa: CASRLAGGRGNEQFF

j_call: TRBJ1-1
d_call: .
v_call: TRBV5-1
clone_size: few
cdr3_nt: TGCGCCAGCAGCTTGGCTCCGGGGTCGGCGGACACTGAAGCTTTCTTT
cdr3_aa: CASSLAPGSADTEAFF

j_call: TRBJ2-2
d_call: .
v_call: TRBV6-5
clone_size: few
cdr3_nt: TGTGCCAGCATCCTACCTCGGGGGGCCACCGGGGAGCTGTTTTTT
cdr3_aa: CASILPRGATGELFF

j_call: TRBJ1-2
d_call: .
v_call: TRBV6-5
clone_size: .
cdr3_nt: TGTGCCAGCAGTTCGACGATACTATGGGGCTACACCTTC
cdr3_aa: CASSSTILWGYTF

j_call: TRBJ1-2
d_call: .
v_call: TRBV7-9
clone_size: .
cdr3_nt: TGTGCCAGCAGCTTACAGGGCTACACCTTC
cdr3_aa: CASSLQGYTF

j_call: TRBJ2-1
d_call: .
v_call: TRBV7-3
clone_size: .
cdr3_nt: TGTGCCAGCAGCTTAGGCAATTTCCCTTACAATGAGCAGTTCTTC
cdr3_aa: CASSLGNFPYNEQFF

j_call: TRBJ2-2
d_call: TRBD2
v_call: TRBV7-9
clone_size: .
cdr3_nt: TGTGCCAGCAGCTCTCTAGCGGGGGGCACCGGGGAGCTGTTTTTT
cdr3_aa: CASSSLAGGTGELFF

j_call: TRBJ2-3
d_call: .
v_call: TRBV10-3
clone_size: .
cdr3_nt: TGTGCCATCAGGCTTGACAGGTCTAGCACAGATACGCAGTATTTT
cdr3_aa: CAIRLDRSSTDTQYF

j_call: TRBJ2-1
d_call: TRBD2
v_call: TRBV27
clone_size: once
cdr3_nt: TGTGCCAGCAGTTCAGCGGGGAACTCCTACAATGAGCAGTTCTTC
cdr3_aa: CASSSAGNSYNEQFF

j_call: TRBJ1-3
d_call: .
v_call: TRBV6-5
clone_size: .
cdr3_nt: TGTGCCAGCAGTTCCGTGACAGAAAGTGGAAACACCATATATTTT
cdr3_aa: CASSSVTESGNTIYF

j_call: TRBJ2-7
d_call: .
v_call: TRBV24-1
clone_size: once
cdr3_nt: TGTGCCACCAGTGACAGGGTATCCTACGAGCAGTACTTC
cdr3_aa: CATSDRVSYEQYF

j_call: TRBJ2-7
d_call: TRBD2
v_call: TRBV5-4
clone_size: .
cdr3_nt: TGTGCCAGCAGCTTGAACGGGAGGGGATACGAGCAGTACTTC
cdr3_aa: CASSLNGRGYEQYF

j_call: TRBJ2-3
d_call: .
v_call: TRBV6-6
clone_size: .
cdr3_nt: TGTGCCAGCAGTTACACGCAGGGTGGGGTTGGTACGCAGTATTTT
cdr3_aa: CASSYTQGGVGTQYF

j_call: TRBJ1-6
d_call: .
v_call: TRBV19
clone_size: .
cdr3_nt: TGTGCCAGTCGGTGGGAGAATAATTCACCCCTCCACTTT
cdr3_aa: CASRWENNSPLHF

j_call: TRBJ1-4
d_call: TRBD1
v_call: TRBV5-1
clone_size: .
cdr3_nt: TGCGCCAGCAGTAACGGCAGGGGGGTAGAAAAACTGTTTTTT
cdr3_aa: CASSNGRGVEKLFF

j_call: TRBJ2-5
d_call: TRBD2
v_call: TRBV10-3
clone_size: .
cdr3_nt: TGTGCCATCAGTGAGATAGCGGCTAGCGGGTTGGGTGAGACCCAGTACTTC
cdr3_aa: CAISEIAASGLGETQYF

j_call: TRBJ2-1
d_call: TRBD2
v_call: TRBV7-9
clone_size: many
cdr3_nt: TGTGCCAGCAGCTTAGTAGGGACTAGGGGGACCAATGAGCAGTTCTTC
cdr3_aa: CASSLVGTRGTNEQFF

j_call: TRBJ2-7
d_call: TRBD2
v_call: TRBV4-1
clone_size: .
cdr3_nt: TGCGCCAGCAGCCAGATAGCGGGAGGGTTCGAGCAGTACTTC
cdr3_aa: CASSQIAGGFEQYF

j_call: TRBJ1-2
d_call: .
v_call: TRBV25-1
clone_size: .
cdr3_nt: TGTGCCAGCAGTGAATATGGCCCCAACTATGGCTACACCTTC
cdr3_aa: CASSEYGPNYGYTF

j_call: TRBJ2-1
d_call: .
v_call: TRBV6-5
clone_size: .
cdr3_nt: TGTGCCAGCAGGACCCAGGGGGAGGACAATGAGCAGTTCTTC
cdr3_aa: CASRTQGEDNEQFF

j_call: TRBJ1-3
d_call: TRBD1
v_call: TRBV29-1
clone_size: .
cdr3_nt: TGCAGCGCCGGGACAGGGGGCTCTGGAAACACCATATATTTT
cdr3_aa: CSAGTGGSGNTIYF

j_call: TRBJ2-3
d_call: TRBD2
v_call: TRBV5-1
clone_size: .
cdr3_nt: TGCGCCAGCAGCTTGGCGGTAGCGGGGGGACCCACAGATACGCAGTATTTT
cdr3_aa: CASSLAVAGGPTDTQYF

j_call: TRBJ2-2
d_call: .
v_call: TRBV4-1
clone_size: many
cdr3_nt: TGCGCCAGCAGCCAAGATCCCCTCGACTTGGACACCGGGGAGCTGTTTTTT
cdr3_aa: CASSQDPLDLDTGELFF

j_call: TRBJ1-2
d_call: TRBD1
v_call: TRBV3-1/TRBV3-2
clone_size: .
cdr3_nt: TGTGCCAGCAGCCTTGAACAACCTCAGGGGGCGTATTATGGCTACACCTTC
cdr3_aa: CASSLEQPQGAYYGYTF

j_call: TRBJ2-3
d_call: TRBD2
v_call: TRBV2
clone_size: once
cdr3_nt: TGTGCCAGCTGGGGGGGAGGGCCAACAGATACGCAGTATTTT
cdr3_aa: CASWGGGPTDTQYF

j_call: TRBJ2-5
d_call: TRBD2
v_call: TRBV6-1
clone_size: .
cdr3_nt: TGTGCCAGCAGTGAAGTTACGTCTGGGGCGGGAGGAGAGACCCAGTACTTC
cdr3_aa: CASSEVTSGAGGETQYF

j_call: TRBJ2-7
d_call: TRBD1
v_call: TRBV28
clone_size: .
cdr3_nt: TGTGCCAGCAGTTTTCGGCAGGGGGCTTACTTC
cdr3_aa: CASSFRQGAYF

j_call: TRBJ2-7
d_call: TRBD1
v_call: TRBV29-1
clone_size: once
cdr3_nt: TGCAGCGCCCAAACCGGGACAGGGACCGAGCAGTACTTC
cdr3_aa: CSAQTGTGTEQYF

j_call: TRBJ2-7
d_call: .
v_call: TRBV27
clone_size: .
cdr3_nt: TGTGCCAGCAGTTTCAGTATACTACGCTCCTACGAGCAGTACTTC
cdr3_aa: CASSFSILRSYEQYF

j_call: TRBJ2-1
d_call: .
v_call: TRBV6-5
clone_size: .
cdr3_nt: TGTGCCAGCAGTTACACAGGCATCCCCGATGAGCAGTTCTTC
cdr3_aa: CASSYTGIPDEQFF

j_call: TRBJ2-3
d_call: .
v_call: TRBV24-1
clone_size: .
cdr3_nt: TGTGCCACCGGGCGGGACACAGATACGCAGTATTTT
cdr3_aa: CATGRDTDTQYF

j_call: TRBJ2-3
d_call: .
v_call: TRBV11-3
clone_size: .
cdr3_nt: TGTGCCAGCAGCTTAGATGCAGGAACAGATACGCAGTATTTT
cdr3_aa: CASSLDAGTDTQYF

j_call: TRBJ2-1
d_call: TRBD2
v_call: TRBV24-1
clone_size: .
cdr3_nt: TGTGCCACCAGTGATTCGACTAGCGGGAGGGACAATGAGCAGTTCTTC
cdr3_aa: CATSDSTSGRDNEQFF

j_call: TRBJ2-3
d_call: .
v_call: TRBV9
clone_size: .
cdr3_nt: TGTGCCAGCAGCGTAGCTGATTGGGTGACAGCTAGCACAGATACGCAGTATTTT
cdr3_aa: CASSVADWVTASTDTQYF

j_call: TRBJ1-5
d_call: .
v_call: TRBV10-3
clone_size: few
cdr3_nt: TGTGCCATCAGTGAGTCAGGGGTCAGGAGCAATCAGCCCCAGCATTTT
cdr3_aa: CAISESGVRSNQPQHF

j_call: TRBJ1-2
d_call: TRBD1
v_call: TRBV4-3
clone_size: few
cdr3_nt: TGCGCCAGCAGCCTTAGCGGACAGGCGAACTATGGCTACACCTTC
cdr3_aa: CASSLSGQANYGYTF

j_call: TRBJ1-5
d_call: TRBD1
v_call: TRBV10-3
clone_size: once
cdr3_nt: TGTGCCATCAGGGGCGACAGGGGCAATCAGCCCCAGCATTTT
cdr3_aa: CAIRGDRGNQPQHF

j_call: TRBJ2-7
d_call: .
v_call: TRBV25-1
clone_size: .
cdr3_nt: TGTGCCAGCAGTGAATACGAGGGGGTCTACGAGCAGTACTTC
cdr3_aa: CASSEYEGVYEQYF

j_call: TRBJ2-2
d_call: TRBD2
v_call: TRBV5-1
clone_size: .
cdr3_nt: TGCGCCAGCAGCTTGGCTCGGGGGGGCGCGTCCGGGGAGCTGTTTTTT
cdr3_aa: CASSLARGGASGELFF

j_call: TRBJ2-2
d_call: .
v_call: TRBV6-6
clone_size: once
cdr3_nt: TGTGCCAGCAGTTACTCGGGGGGGGCAGGCCCGGGGGAGCTGTTTTTT
cdr3_aa: CASSYSGGAGPGELFF

j_call: TRBJ1-2
d_call: .
v_call: TRBV7-9
clone_size: .
cdr3_nt: TGTGCCAGCAGCTTGGGCGGGCCCTATGGCTACACCTTC
cdr3_aa: CASSLGGPYGYTF

j_call: TRBJ2-7
d_call: TRBD1
v_call: TRBV7-3
clone_size: few
cdr3_nt: TGTGCCAGCAGCTCTGGGACAGGGGCGAACGAGCAGTACTTC
cdr3_aa: CASSSGTGANEQYF

j_call: TRBJ2-1
d_call: .
v_call: TRBV10-3
clone_size: .
cdr3_nt: TGTGCCATCAGTGGAGGAGGAAGGCCTAACTACAATGAGCAGTTCTTC
cdr3_aa: CAISGGGRPNYNEQFF

j_call: TRBJ2-1
d_call: TRBD2
v_call: TRBV24-1
clone_size: once
cdr3_nt: TGTGCCACCAGCGCCGGCGGGAGTATAACCAATGAGCAGTTCTTC
cdr3_aa: CATSAGGSITNEQFF

j_call: TRBJ2-7
d_call: .
v_call: TRBV20-1
clone_size: many
cdr3_nt: TGCAGTGGTACCGACAGTAGCGAGCAGTACTTC
cdr3_aa: CSGTDSSEQYF

j_call: TRBJ2-7
d_call: .
v_call: TRBV3-1/TRBV3-2
clone_size: .
cdr3_nt: TGTGCCAGCAGCCAGGCTGAAACCTACGAGCAGTACTTC
cdr3_aa: CASSQAETYEQYF

j_call: TRBJ1-2
d_call: TRBD1
v_call: TRBV7-9
clone_size: .
cdr3_nt: TGTGCCAGCAGCTTCCACCCCGGACAGGACCCCCATGGCTACACCTTC
cdr3_aa: CASSFHPGQDPHGYTF

j_call: TRBJ2-5
d_call: TRBD2
v_call: TRBV4-2
clone_size: .
cdr3_nt: TGTGCCAGCAGCCCGTCCGGGGGGGCGGAGACCCAGTACTTC
cdr3_aa: CASSPSGGAETQYF

j_call: TRBJ1-5
d_call: .
v_call: TRBV4-2
clone_size: once
cdr3_nt: TGTGCCAGCAGCCAAGATATCAGGGGAAGGGGCCGCAATCAGCCCCAGCATTTT
cdr3_aa: CASSQDIRGRGRNQPQHF

j_call: TRBJ1-2
d_call: .
v_call: TRBV12-3/TRBV12-4
clone_size: .
cdr3_nt: TGTGCCAGCAGTTTATCCCGGACATATACCTTC
cdr3_aa: CASSLSRTYTF

j_call: TRBJ2-1
d_call: .
v_call: TRBV19
clone_size: once
cdr3_nt: TGTGCCAGTAGTATTGTCGGATCGGGTGGCCCTTACAATGAGCAGTTCTTC
cdr3_aa: CASSIVGSGGPYNEQFF

j_call: TRBJ2-5
d_call: TRBD2
v_call: TRBV19
clone_size: .
cdr3_nt: TGTGCCAGTAGTTTGGGACTAGCGGGAGGCCCTCAAGAGACCCAGTACTTC
cdr3_aa: CASSLGLAGGPQETQYF

j_call: TRBJ2-7
d_call: TRBD1
v_call: TRBV5-5
clone_size: .
cdr3_nt: TGTGCCAGCAGCTTGGCCAGACAGGGCCCCTACGAGCAGTACTTC
cdr3_aa: CASSLARQGPYEQYF

j_call: TRBJ2-2
d_call: .
v_call: TRBV18
clone_size: few
cdr3_nt: TGTGCCAGCTCACCATATCGGCGACAAGGGGGACACACCGGGGAGCTGTTTTTT
cdr3_aa: CASSPYRRQGGHTGELFF

j_call: TRBJ2-7
d_call: .
v_call: TRBV30
clone_size: .
cdr3_nt: TGTGCCTGGAGTAGCGCAGGGGGGTACGAGCAGTACTTC
cdr3_aa: CAWSSAGGYEQYF